Listed below are T cell receptor beta chains from one sample, sequenced in a study of blood T cell repertoires in COVID-19. TCRdb keeps only in-frame clones here, not all; method: immunoSEQ multiplex PCR. The table lists 200,000 to 250,000 clones, 65% to 85% of them singletons. Material for sequencing was PBMCs or T cells enriched from blood (not recorded which). These receptors originate from a woman aged 40 to 50 who had recovered from COVID-19. Both conserved end residues are part of each CDR3. The D gene is left open where the match is weak. Clone size is given for some rows only: seen once, a few or many times, or a class if the clone is expanded.

J gene,V gene,clone size,D gene,CDR3 DNA,CDR3 protein
TRBJ1-6,TRBV4-3,-,-,TGCGCCAGCAGCCAGATTGGTAGCGGGGCAGCTGAACCCCTCCACTTT,CASSQIGSGAAEPLHF
TRBJ2-1,TRBV18,-,-,TGTGCCAGCTCACCAGACAGCAACTACAATGAGCAGTTCTTC,CASSPDSNYNEQFF
TRBJ1-2,TRBV30,-,TRBD1,TGTGCCTGGAGATCCGACAGGGGTGGCGGCTACACCTTC,CAWRSDRGGGYTF
TRBJ1-5,TRBV6-2/TRBV6-3,-,TRBD1,TGTGCCAGCAGTTACAGGGACAGGGTAGGCAATCAGCCCCAGCATTTT,CASSYRDRVGNQPQHF
TRBJ1-2,TRBV10-3,few,-,TGTGCCATCAGTGACGTGGGCGTTAACTATGGCTACACCTTC,CAISDVGVNYGYTF
TRBJ1-2,TRBV3-1/TRBV3-2,-,-,TGTGCCAGCAGCGCCGGGACACTTTATGGCTACACCTTC,CASSAGTLYGYTF
TRBJ2-3,TRBV15,-,-,TGTGCCACCAGTGAGCGGCTCACAGATACGCAGTATTTT,CATSERLTDTQYF
TRBJ1-4,TRBV29-1,-,-,TGCAGCGTTGGGACAAATGAAAAACTGTTTTTT,CSVGTNEKLFF
TRBJ1-2,TRBV3-1/TRBV3-2,once,TRBD1,TGTGCCAGCAGCCCCGGAGCCAGGACAGGGGTCTTATATGGCTACACCTTC,CASSPGARTGVLYGYTF
TRBJ1-6,TRBV24-1,-,-,TGTGCCACCAGTGACGGGAACTATAATTCACCCCTCCACTTT,CATSDGNYNSPLHF
TRBJ2-4,TRBV28,-,TRBD1,TGTGCCAGCAGGCAGGGGGCGGACATTCAGTACTTC,CASRQGADIQYF
TRBJ1-2,TRBV19,-,TRBD1,TGTGCCAGTAGACCCGGGACAGGGGTCTATGGCTACACCTTC,CASRPGTGVYGYTF
TRBJ1-4,TRBV28,-,TRBD1,TGTGCCAGCAGGCGACAGGGGGCGAAGGAGTGGAATGAAAAACTGTTTTTT,CASRRQGAKEWNEKLFF
TRBJ2-1,TRBV11-3,-,-,TGTGCCAGCAGCTTATCCCGAGGGCAGAGCTCCTACAATGAGCAGTTCTTC,CASSLSRGQSSYNEQFF
TRBJ1-5,TRBV12-2,once,-,TGTGCAAGTCGCGCACCGGGACAGAGAAATCAGCCCCAGCATTTT,CASRAPGQRNQPQHF
TRBJ1-2,TRBV10-1,-,TRBD1,TGCGCCAGCAGTGCTCCTTTCCGGGACAGTAGGGGCTACACCTTC,CASSAPFRDSRGYTF
TRBJ2-1,TRBV15,-,-,TGTGCCACCAGCAGAGATCTCGGGTCTAGATTGGGCTACAATGAGCAGTTCTTC,CATSRDLGSRLGYNEQFF
TRBJ2-2,TRBV15,once,TRBD1,TGTGCCACCAGCCGGCCGGGACAGGGCGGCACCGGGGAGCTGTTTTTT,CATSRPGQGGTGELFF
TRBJ1-2,TRBV7-3,-,-,TGTGCCAGCAGCCAAGACAGCTTCTATGGCTACACCTTC,CASSQDSFYGYTF
TRBJ2-1,TRBV27,-,-,TGTGCCAGCAGTTTTGGGGCCAGGGCAGGGGCCCTGACCCTATACAATGAGCAGTTCTTC,CASSFGARAGALTLYNEQFF
TRBJ1-5,TRBV3-1/TRBV3-2,-,-,TGTGCCAGCAGCCAAGATCGACAACAGCCCCAGCATTTT,CASSQDRQQPQHF
TRBJ2-7,TRBV7-8,-,-,TGTGCCAGCAGCTTAGGCCTCAGGGGTCGAGAGCAGTACTTC,CASSLGLRGREQYF
TRBJ2-7,TRBV2,-,-,TGTGCCAGCAGTCAGGGCCGTATCACCTACGAGCAGTACTTC,CASSQGRITYEQYF
TRBJ2-7,TRBV30,-,-,TGTGCCTGGCAGGCAGCTTACGAGCAGTACTTC,CAWQAAYEQYF
TRBJ1-6,TRBV28,few,-,TGTGCCAGCAGTTCTTTGTGGGAGAGCTCCTATAATTCACCCCTCCACTTT,CASSSLWESSYNSPLHF
TRBJ2-4,TRBV29-1,-,-,TGCAGCGTTGGTGGGGGGGCTGGGGGTTGGACTTTTACCAAAAACATTCAGTACTTC,CSVGGGAGGWTFTKNIQYF
TRBJ2-1,TRBV5-1,-,TRBD1,TGCGCCAGCAGCTTGACCTGGACAGGGGCCTACAATGAGCAGTTCTTC,CASSLTWTGAYNEQFF
TRBJ1-6,TRBV28,once,TRBD1,TGTGCCAGCCGTACAGGGGGCAACAATTCACCCCTCCACTTT,CASRTGGNNSPLHF
TRBJ2-7,TRBV3-1/TRBV3-2,-,TRBD2,TGTGCCAGCTGGGCTAGCGGGTCCTACGAGCAGTACTTC,CASWASGSYEQYF
TRBJ1-1,TRBV6-5,-,TRBD1,TGTGCCAGCAGCCGAGGACAGGGGGCGAGAGCTTTCTTT,CASSRGQGARAFF
TRBJ1-1,TRBV19,-,TRBD1,TGTGCCAGCTCGGGACAGCTGAACACTGAAGCTTTCTTT,CASSGQLNTEAFF
TRBJ2-3,TRBV29-1,-,-,TGCAGCGTCATACAGGGCACAGATACGCAGTATTTT,CSVIQGTDTQYF
TRBJ1-2,TRBV7-2,many,TRBD1,TGTGCCAGCAGCATTGATGGGACAGGGGTAGATGGCTACACCTTC,CASSIDGTGVDGYTF
TRBJ2-1,TRBV6-5,-,-,TGTGCCAGCAGTTCAGGGCCTGCGACCCCCTACAATGAGCAGTTCTTC,CASSSGPATPYNEQFF
TRBJ2-5,TRBV29-1,-,-,TGCAGCGTCCAAAGACCGACAGCCCAAGAGACCCAGTACTTC,CSVQRPTAQETQYF
TRBJ2-1,TRBV18,once,TRBD1,TGTGCCAGCTCACCAACAGGGGGCGGCTACAATGAGCAGTTCTTC,CASSPTGGGYNEQFF
TRBJ1-2,TRBV24-1,-,-,TGTGCCACCAGTGAGGGCCTGGATTCCTATGGCTACACCTTC,CATSEGLDSYGYTF
TRBJ1-1,TRBV12-5,-,-,TGTGCTAGTGGTCCCGTCGGGGGGGTACTATTT,CASGPVGGVLF
TRBJ2-3,TRBV9,few,TRBD2,TGTGCCAGCAGCGCTAGCGGGAAGGCAGATACGCAGTATTTT,CASSASGKADTQYF
TRBJ1-2,TRBV6-5,-,TRBD1,TGTGCCAGCAGAATACAGGGGACTTTGGGCTATGGCTACACCTTC,CASRIQGTLGYGYTF
TRBJ1-1,TRBV11-2,-,-,TGTGCCAGCAGTAAGACAGTGACCACTGAAGCTTTCTTT,CASSKTVTTEAFF
TRBJ1-6,TRBV21-1,few,-,TGTGCCCCCAGGGGCTTCGGGGCAGGGTATAATTCACCCCTCCACTTT,CAPRGFGAGYNSPLHF
TRBJ1-1,TRBV4-3,-,-,TGCGCCAGCAGCCAATCCTGGACAGAGAAGAACACTGAAGCTTTCTTT,CASSQSWTEKNTEAFF
TRBJ1-4,TRBV11-2,few,-,TGTGCCAGCAGCCAGGAACCAACTAATGAAAAACTGTTTTTT,CASSQEPTNEKLFF
TRBJ2-3,TRBV10-1,-,-,TGCGCCAGCAGTGAGCCCGGCCGGGGTCCCACAGATACGCAGTATTTT,CASSEPGRGPTDTQYF
TRBJ1-2,TRBV5-1,-,TRBD1,TGCGCCAGCAGCTACGACAGGGCCTATGGCTACACCTTC,CASSYDRAYGYTF
TRBJ2-1,TRBV29-1,-,-,TGCAGCGGTGGTAGGAGCTCCTACAATGAGCAGTTCTTC,CSGGRSSYNEQFF
TRBJ2-1,TRBV6-5,-,TRBD2,TGTGCCGCGGGGAGGGGATACAATGAGCAGTTCTTC,CAAGRGYNEQFF
TRBJ1-1,TRBV11-2,-,-,TGTGCCAGCAAAGGGACTACAGGGTTCATGAACACTGAAGCTTTCTTT,CASKGTTGFMNTEAFF
TRBJ1-1,TRBV11-3,-,-,TGTGCCAGCAGCTATAGGGGAACTGAAGCTTTCTTT,CASSYRGTEAFF
TRBJ1-1,TRBV28,-,-,TGTGCCAGCAGACCGACCCTCCCAGGGCCGACACCCGCTTTCTTT,CASRPTLPGPTPAFF
TRBJ1-3,TRBV27,-,-,TGTGCCAGCAGGACATTCGGGGATGCTGGAAACACCATATATTTT,CASRTFGDAGNTIYF
TRBJ2-3,TRBV28,-,TRBD1,TGTGCCAGCAGAGGGACAGAGACAGATACGCAGTATTTT,CASRGTETDTQYF